This TCR beta chain was sequenced for a study of blood T cell repertoires in COVID-19. Participants, roughly 18 to 100 years old, spanned around 25 US areas. Recovered status applied to Cohort 3 donors who had two consecutive negative PCRs. It also applied to those with clearance or with symptom resolution. V was clipped by 2 bases and J by 10 bases, with 9 bases between them. CDR1 GTSNPN and CDR2 SVGIG come from the germline V gene (reference sequence). The CDR3 extends over 11 amino acids. The method was immunoSEQ multiplex PCR; TCRdb's version includes in-frame clones alone and lacks a portion of them. The sample has 250,000 to 300,000 clones; around 90% are singletons.

The TCR was taken from a young woman who had recovered from COVID-19. Sequenced material: PBMCs or T cells enriched from blood (not recorded which). The V and J genes are TRBV30 and TRBJ2-1; no reliable D call. CDR3 amino acids: CAWSLLTEQFF. DNA for the CDR3: TGTGCCTGGAGTCTACTGACAGAGCAGTTCTTC. Complete variable domain (other parts from reference TRBV30 and TRBJ2-1): SQTIHQWPATLVQPVGSPLSLECTVEGTSNPNLYWYRQAAGRGLQLLFYSVGIGQISSEVPQNLSASRPQDRQFILSSKKLLLSDSGFYLCAWSLLTEQFFGPGTRLTVL.